This TCR beta chain was found in a study of molecular identifiers for immune sequencing clone quantification. CDR1 and CDR2 from the germline V gene are SGHDT and YYEEEE. The CDR3 runs to 13 residues. Trimming took off 2 bases at V and 6 bases at J, with 11 bases between the two ends. Investigators produced naive CD8 libraries from around 20,000 to 1,000,000 sorted cells, drawing on 10%, 30% or 50% RNA. Isolation of naive CD8 T cells was achieved by sorting on a CD8+CD4-CCR7+CD45RA+ phenotype. Library preparation followed earlier protocols using designated TCR primers. TCRdb independently ran MiXCR on the PCR reads; one entry per CDR3 protein. The table records approximately 500,000 distinct CDR3 sequences, about a fifth of them present only once.

The receptor was derived from a human donor in good health. Some libraries in this study had Jurkat cell RNA spiked in. The source material was naive CD8+ T cells from blood, with Jurkat cell RNA spiked in. Subset noted: FACS-sorted CD8+CD4-CCR7+CD45RA+ naive T cells. V and J are TRBV5-6 and TRBJ1-1; no clear D. CDR3 in DNA: TGTGCCAGCAGCTTCACGGAGGGCGCTGAAGCTTTCTTT. It encodes CASSFTEGAEAFF.